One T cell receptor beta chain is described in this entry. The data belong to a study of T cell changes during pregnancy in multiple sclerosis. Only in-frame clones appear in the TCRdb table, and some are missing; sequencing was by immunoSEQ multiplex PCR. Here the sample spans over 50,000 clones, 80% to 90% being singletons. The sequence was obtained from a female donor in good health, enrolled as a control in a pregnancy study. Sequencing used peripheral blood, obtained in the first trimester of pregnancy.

DNA for the CDR3: TGTGCCAGCAGTGCTGGGACAGGCCTATACAATGAGCAGTTCTTC. This encodes CASSAGTGLYNEQFF. The chain links TRBV6-1 to TRBJ2-1, with 8 bases that match TRBD1. V lost 4 bases to trimming and J lost 4 bases; unmatched junction nucleotides: 6. CDR3 length: 15 residues. CDR1 MNHNS and CDR2 SASEGT come from the germline V gene.